The present T cell receptor (beta chain) was sequenced within a study of T cell changes during pregnancy in multiple sclerosis. The CDR3 is made up of 15 amino acids. The germline gives CDR1 SGHRS, CDR2 YFSETQ. V shed 4 bases and J shed 8 bases, with 21 bases lying between them. Profiling relied on immunoSEQ multiplex PCR, and the TCRdb table lists in-frame clones only, not all of them. The table has 35,000 to 50,000 clones, roughly 85% seen once; the top ten hold roughly 0.87%. This chain uses TRBV5-1 with TRBJ1-2; tentative D call: TRBD1 (6 bases). This TCR derives from a female donor with multiple sclerosis, enrolled in a pregnancy study. Sequenced material: CD4+ T cells from peripheral blood mononuclear cells, taken after pregnancy. CDR3 in DNA: TGCGCCAGCAGCCCTGACGTGAGGGGGACGAAAGGCTACACCTTC. Protein: CASSPDVRGTKGYTF.